This T cell receptor beta chain was identified during a study of T cells in women clearing cervical HPV infection. For this clone: Its antigen is unknown. From the germline J gene comes the end of the CDR3, since the read stops 3 residues before it.

Assay: immunoSEQ multiplex PCR; the TCRdb copy retains only in-frame clones and omits some. The sample's table shows about 39,000 clones. The V gene lost 7 bases and the J gene lost 4 bases, with 15 bases spanning the gap. Germline CDR1 SGHTA, CDR2 FQGNSA. There are 14 residues in the CDR3. Study-level points and caveats: Combining TCR richness with V gene abundances gave approximately 0.84 AUC.

The TCR was taken from a woman aged 18 to 69 with a cervical HPV16 infection that either progressed to CIN3+ or cleared (not recorded which). The sample was blood buffy coat. The chain combines TRBV7-2 with TRBJ2-3; tentative D call: TRBD2 (5 bases). This CDR3 is CASTRQNSADTQYF. CDR3 DNA (partial): TGTGCCAGCACCCGTCAAAATAGCGCAGATACG.